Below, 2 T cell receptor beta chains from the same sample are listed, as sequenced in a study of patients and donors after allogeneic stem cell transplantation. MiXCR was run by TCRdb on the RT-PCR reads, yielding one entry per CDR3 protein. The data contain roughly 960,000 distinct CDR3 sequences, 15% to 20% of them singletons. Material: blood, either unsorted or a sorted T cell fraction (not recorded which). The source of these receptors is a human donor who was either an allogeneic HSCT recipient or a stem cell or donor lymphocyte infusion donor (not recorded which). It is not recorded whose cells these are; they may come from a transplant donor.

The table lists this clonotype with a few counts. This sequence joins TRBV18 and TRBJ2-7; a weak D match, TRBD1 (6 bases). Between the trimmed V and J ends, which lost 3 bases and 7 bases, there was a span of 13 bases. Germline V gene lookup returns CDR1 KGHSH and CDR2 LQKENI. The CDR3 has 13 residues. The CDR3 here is CASSPLDRREQYF. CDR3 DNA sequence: TGTGCCAGCTCACCCTTAGACAGGCGGGAGCAGTACTTC.

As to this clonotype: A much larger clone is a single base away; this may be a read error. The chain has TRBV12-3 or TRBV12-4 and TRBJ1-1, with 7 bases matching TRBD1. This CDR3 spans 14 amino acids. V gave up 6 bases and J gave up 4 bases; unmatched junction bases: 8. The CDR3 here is CASSRTGASTEAFF. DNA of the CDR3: TGTGCCAGCAGCCGGACAGGCGCGAGCACTGAAGCTTTCTTT.